The 23 T cell receptor beta chains given below trace back to one sample, sequenced in a study of neurological immune-mediated disorders (dated by TCRdb to the late 2010s). Library method: 5' RACE. TCRdb names Illumina HiSeq 2500 as the instrument used. TCRdb reran the public reads through fastp at Q25 and MiXCR, keeping productive beta chains. One record per CDR3 amino acid sequence lists the most common genes and DNA. This sample comprises roughly 60,000 distinct CDR3 sequences, around 3.8% of them detected only once. The ten biggest clones cover less than 2.5% of the sample. Sequencing used PBMCs. Receptors were obtained from a woman in her forties or fifties with multiple sclerosis.

In its sample, this clonotype was seen a few times. V is TRBV19 and J is TRBJ2-5; unclear D gene. The V gene's germline CDR1 is LNHDA and CDR2 SQIVND (reference sequence). CDR3 size: 12 residues. Trimming cost V 6 bases and J 0 bases, with 5 bases left between them. CDR3 bases: TGTGCCAGTAGCAAGTACCAAGAGACCCAGTACTTC. Residues: CASSKYQETQYF.

This clonotype was counted at least ten times. The chain has TRBV29-1 and TRBJ2-3; TRBD2 matches at 7 bases. Per germline, CDR1 SQVTM and CDR2 ANQGSEA. The CDR3 covers 13 residues. The junction had 4 bases not matched to a gene; V was cut back by 6 bases and J by 1 base. CDR3 protein: CSVQTSGTDTQYF. The CDR3 DNA is TGCAGCGTCCAAACTAGCGGCACAGATACGCAGTATTTT.

In this sample, this clonotype turned up many times. Written as DNA, the CDR3 is TGCGCCAGCAGCTTCAGCACAACTAATGAAAAACTGTTTTTT. This gives the protein CASSFSTTNEKLFF. J is TRBJ1-4 and V is TRBV5-1; no definite D call. Trimming removed 2 bases at V and 0 bases at J, with 5 bases between. The CDR3 runs to 14 residues. Germline V CDR1 and CDR2: SGHRS, YFSETQ.

This clonotype was observed many times. CDR3 protein: CASSPGTGDQPQHF. The CDR3 nucleotides are TGTGCCAGCAGCCCCGGGACAGGGGATCAGCCCCAGCATTTT. This chain links TRBV4-2 with TRBJ1-5; 10 bases agree with TRBD1. The germline V gene has CDR1 LGHNA and CDR2 YNFKEQ. V shed 4 bases, J shed 5 bases, and the junction held 2 bases outside the gene matches. The CDR3 extends over 14 amino acids.

This clonotype was detected many times. CDR3 residues: CSARVPGRGDNSPLHF. In DNA form, the CDR3 reads TGCAGTGCTAGAGTACCGGGCCGAGGGGATAATTCACCCCTCCACTTT. J is TRBJ1-6 and V is TRBV20-1, with D maybe TRBD1 (5 bases). CDR1 and CDR2 from the germline V gene are DFQATT and SNEGSKA (reference sequence). The CDR3 extends over 16 amino acids. Trimming took 1 base from V and 5 from J, leaving 15 bases between them.

This clonotype has ten or more counts. The chain is built from TRBV29-1 and TRBJ2-6, with a tentative D call TRBD2 (6 bases). V was pared by 0 bases and J by 2 bases, with 11 bases between. There are 16 residues in the CDR3. CDR1 and CDR2 (germline): SQVTM, ANQGSEA. Written as DNA, the CDR3 is TGCAGCGTTGAAGATCTACCGGGAGCTGGGGCCAACGTCCTGACTTTC. Its protein product is CSVEDLPGAGANVLTF.

This clonotype has at least ten counts. The chain carries TRBV2 and TRBJ1-5; D gene uncertain. Germline values: CDR1 SNHLY, CDR2 FYNNEI. Trimming took off 1 base at V and 6 bases at J, with 10 bases between the two ends. The length of the CDR3 is 14 residues. Here the CDR3 DNA reads TGTGCCAGCAGTGAAGGAAGGGTTAGTCAGCCCCAGCATTTT. Translated, it gives CASSEGRVSQPQHF.

The sample holds many counts of this clonotype. This rearrangement joins TRBV10-3 to TRBJ2-5, with 8 bases lining up with TRBD2. V shed 0 bases and J 4 bases; nucleotides not matched to a gene: 4. The CDR3 is made up of 15 amino acids. Germline V CDR1 and CDR2: ENHRY, SYGVKD. CDR3 DNA: TGTGCCATCAGTGAGTCGACGGGGGGGGCAGAGACCCAGTACTTC. It is translated as CAISESTGGAETQYF.

This clonotype was seen repeatedly, ten times or more. V usage is TRBV5-6 and J usage is TRBJ1-1; no clear D. V lost 1 base and J lost 4, with 8 bases in between. Germline loops: CDR1 SGHDT, CDR2 YYEEEE. CDR3 length: 13 amino acids. CDR3 coding DNA: TGTGCCAGCAGCTTGCGGGGTGGCACTGAAGCTTTCTTT. Its protein is CASSLRGGTEAFF.

Within the sample, this clonotype is medium-sized. The chain has TRBV20-1 and TRBJ1-5; D is undetermined. The CDR3 is 15 amino acids. Trimming cost V 1 base and J 2 bases, with 12 bases left between them. Germline V gene lookup returns CDR1 DFQATT and CDR2 SNEGSKA (reference sequence). The CDR3 region is CSARAKEMGNQPQHF. The CDR3 bases are TGCAGTGCTAGAGCTAAGGAGATGGGCAATCAGCCCCAGCATTTT.

This clonotype was detected ten times or more. The chain couples TRBV9 to TRBJ2-1; 9 bases map to TRBD2. V shed 3 bases, J shed 5 bases, and the junction held 3 bases outside the gene matches. This CDR3 is 14 amino acids long. The V gene's germline CDR1 is SGDLS and CDR2 YYNGEE. CDR3 loop: CASSARLADNEQFF. In DNA, the CDR3 is TGTGCCAGCAGCGCTAGACTAGCGGACAATGAGCAGTTCTTC.

This clonotype has a handful of counts. One base away lies a much larger clone, so this may be a sequencing read error. The chain is built from TRBV20-1 and TRBJ2-3; D uncertain. This CDR3 has 13 residues. The V end lost 2 bases, the J end lost 3 bases, and 9 bases lay between the germline ends. Per the germline V gene, CDR1 is DFQATT and CDR2 is SNEGSKA (reference sequence). The CDR3 DNA follows: TGCAGTGCTAGACGTGAAAGTACAGATACGCAGTATTTT. Translating gives CSARRESTDTQYF.

A note on this clonotype: A read error may explain this, as a much larger clone is one base away. V gene TRBV5-1 combines with J gene TRBJ1-5; D unclear. In germline, CDR1 is SGHRS, CDR2 YFSETQ. The CDR3 length is 14 residues. V shed 0 bases and J shed 6 bases, with 10 bases lying between them. DNA for the CDR3: TGCGCCAGCAGCTTGGAGGGAACCGGTCAGCCCCAGCATTTT. It is translated as CASSLEGTGQPQHF.

This clonotype was recorded at least ten times. This chain connects TRBV9 to TRBJ1-1; D perhaps matches TRBD1 (5 bases). Germline-derived CDR1 and CDR2 are SGDLS and YYNGEE. The CDR3 runs to 12 residues. The V and J ends lost 0 bases and 8 bases respectively, with 8 bases between them. CDR3: CASSVGGREAFF. The CDR3 DNA follows: TGTGCCAGCAGCGTAGGGGGCAGGGAAGCTTTCTTT.

This clonotype came up many times. The rearrangement joins TRBV7-8 to TRBJ1-2; the D is unclear. V lost 5 bases and J 8 bases, leaving 12 bases between the germline ends. CDR1 and CDR2 from the germline V gene are SGHVS and FQNEAQ. This CDR3 region has 12 residues. The CDR3 protein is CASSPRSGGYTF. For the CDR3, the DNA is TGTGCCAGCAGCCCCCGGTCCGGGGGCTACACCTTC.

This clonotype was detected ten times or more. As DNA, the CDR3 is TGCAGTGCCAAGGGGACGGCCCGGATGAACACTGAAGCTTTCTTT. Its protein product is CSAKGTARMNTEAFF. The rearrangement uses TRBV20-1 and TRBJ1-1, with D possibly being TRBD1 (5 bases). The V end was cut by 6 bases, the J end by 0 bases, with 17 bases between. Germline assignment: CDR1 DFQATT and CDR2 SNEGSKA (reference sequence). This CDR3 is built from 15 residues.

This clonotype came up a few times. The chain uses TRBV25-1 and TRBJ2-1; 9 bases are a match to TRBD2. With V trimmed by 4 bases and J by 9 bases, 4 bases remained unmatched. The germline V gene encodes CDR1 MGHDK and CDR2 SYGVNS. The CDR3 consists of 13 residues. This chain's CDR3 is CASSGVAGVEQFF. In nucleotides, the CDR3 is TGTGCCAGCAGTGGAGTAGCGGGAGTTGAGCAGTTCTTC.

This clonotype occurred many times. V is TRBV12-3 or TRBV12-4 and J is TRBJ2-6; weak D call: TRBD1 (5 bases). Trimming stripped 4 bases from V and 0 bases from J, with 13 bases between. There are 17 residues in the CDR3. CDR3 sequence: CASSSQQDYSGANVLTF. The CDR3 DNA is TGTGCCAGCAGTTCCCAACAGGATTACTCTGGGGCCAACGTCCTGACTTTC.

This clonotype appeared a few times. The chain carries TRBV18 and TRBJ2-7, with D maybe TRBD1 (5 bases). In germline, CDR1 is KGHSH, CDR2 LQKENI. The CDR3 has 15 residues. With 3 bases removed from V and 0 bases from J, the gap between germline ends came to 12 bases. The CDR3 loop is CASSPTQGSSYEQYF. In nucleotides, the CDR3 is TGTGCCAGCTCACCGACCCAGGGAAGCTCCTACGAGCAGTACTTC.

This clonotype was detected ten times or more. The chain is built from TRBV20-1 and TRBJ2-7; 7 positions agree with TRBD1. The J segment lost 1 base and the V segment lost 5 bases, leaving 11 bases of the junction unmatched. The germline V gene has CDR1 DFQATT and CDR2 SNEGSKA (reference sequence). The CDR3 is 15 residues long. CDR3: CSAYSLTGNSYEQYF. DNA for the CDR3: TGCAGTGCTTATTCATTGACAGGGAATTCCTACGAGCAGTACTTC.

There are many counts of this clonotype. The rearrangement joins TRBV27 to TRBJ1-5; D not resolved. Germline V gene lookup returns CDR1 MNHEY and CDR2 SMNVEV (reference sequence). V was cut by 10 bases and J by 4 bases, with 5 bases left in between. The CDR3 sequence is 10 residues long. CDR3 amino acids: CAIPNQPQHF. Here the CDR3 DNA reads TGTGCCATTCCGAATCAGCCCCAGCATTTT.

In its sample, this clonotype was seen many times. The gene calls are TRBV4-2 and TRBJ2-7; 10 bases map to TRBD2. The CDR3 spans 15 residues. Germline assignment: CDR1 LGHNA and CDR2 YNFKEQ. Trimming cost V 0 bases and J 1 base; bases outside gene matches: 0. CDR3 sequence reads: CASSQELAGSYEQYF. In nucleotides, the CDR3 is TGTGCCAGCAGCCAAGAACTAGCGGGGTCCTACGAGCAGTACTTC.

This clonotype has ten or more counts. The chain employs TRBV5-1 and TRBJ2-5; D may match TRBD1 or TRBD2 (5 bases each). This CDR3 has 17 residues. Germline V gives CDR1 SGHRS, CDR2 YFSETQ. Trimming removed 0 bases at V and 1 base at J, with 16 bases between. The CDR3 is CASSLARDGTFQETQYF. DNA for the CDR3: TGCGCCAGCAGCTTGGCCCGGGACGGAACCTTCCAAGAGACCCAGTACTTC.